The 21 T cell receptor beta chains in this list originate from one sample, sequenced in a study of post-analysis software for immune sequencing data. Study-level results: Relative to controls, patients had roughly five TRBV segments at higher frequency, with TRBV5-6, TRBV5-1 and TRBV20-1 among these.

For these receptors, no antigen is known. Every TCR beta cDNA library bore unique molecular identifiers. MiXCR, applied by TCRdb to the PCR reads, yields one record per CDR3 protein. The sample has hundreds of thousands of distinct CDR3 sequences, 30% seen once. The sequenced material came from blood. These receptor sequences come from a girl aged 10 to 17 with multiple sclerosis.

The V and J genes are TRBV20-1 and TRBJ2-7; D gene ambiguous. Trimming took 0 bases from V and 6 from J, leaving 9 bases between them. The CDR3 loop spans 12 amino acids. Germline CDR1 is DFQATT and CDR2 is SNEGSKA (reference sequence). CDR3 DNA: TGCAGTGCTAGAGAGCAGGTCCGCGAGCAGTACTTC. Protein sequence: CSAREQVREQYF.

The CDR3 DNA follows: TGCGCCAGCTTAATAAGCGGCTCCTACGAGCAGTACTTC. This gives the protein CASLISGSYEQYF. The chain has TRBV5-1 and TRBJ2-7, with D possibly matching TRBD2 (5 bases). The CDR3 runs to 13 residues. CDR1 is SGHRS, CDR2 YFSETQ, per germline. Trimming shortened V by 7 bases and J by 0 bases, and 11 bases separated the two germline ends. Variable domain in full (rest from reference TRBV5-1 and TRBJ2-7): KAGVTQTPRYLIKTRGQQVTLSCSPISGHRSVSWYQQTPGQGLQFLFEYFSETQRNKGNFPGRFSGRQFSNSRSEMNVSTLELGDSALYLCASLISGSYEQYFGPGTRLTVT.

The V gene is TRBV7-9, the J gene TRBJ2-5; D perhaps matches TRBD1 (5 bases). V was clipped by 4 bases and J by 3 bases, with 15 bases between them. This CDR3 is built from 15 residues. Per the germline V gene, CDR1 is SEHNR and CDR2 is FQNEAQ (reference sequence). In DNA, the CDR3 is TGTGCCAGCAGCTCCACATCGACAGCCGAAGAGACCCAGTACTTC. It yields the protein CASSSTSTAEETQYF.

A remark on this clonotype: At one of its ends the junction is not consistent with the germline gene, which may arise from a read error. The chain couples TRBV11-2 to TRBJ1-1; D gene uncertain. Germline assignment: CDR1 SGHAT and CDR2 FQNNGV. The CDR3 covers 13 residues. CDR3 DNA sequence: TGTGCCGGCAGCCTCCAGAGAAACACTGAAGCTTTCTTT. Amino acid sequence: CAGSLQRNTEAFF.

This clonotype was seen at least ten times. The rearrangement uses TRBV10-3 and TRBJ2-5; D is possibly TRBD2 (5 bases). The CDR3 has 14 amino acids. Trimming shortened V by 3 bases and J by 2 bases, and 10 bases separated the two germline ends. Germline lookup yields CDR1 ENHRY and CDR2 SYGVKD. The CDR3 is CAISDGPGQETQYF. CDR3 bases: TGTGCCATCAGTGACGGACCGGGACAAGAGACCCAGTACTTC.

This clonotype was seen only a few times. This chain joins TRBV6-5 and TRBJ1-1; maybe TRBD1 (5 bases). V was trimmed by 4 bases and J by 8 bases, leaving 11 bases between them. The CDR3 spans 12 residues. The germline gives CDR1 MNHEY, CDR2 SVGAGI. CDR3 in amino acids: CASSSQGREAFF. Written as DNA, the CDR3 is TGTGCCAGCAGTTCCCAGGGCAGAGAAGCTTTCTTT.

Details on this clonotype: One end of the junction does not line up with germline, which may come from a read error. This CDR3 reads CATSRRTSIVTDTRYF. The CDR3 DNA reads TGTGCCACCAGCAGACGTACTAGTATCGTCACAGATACGCGGTATTTT. V is TRBV15 and J is TRBJ2-3; D is possibly TRBD2 (5 bases). There are 16 residues in the CDR3. Germline loops: CDR1 LNHNV, CDR2 YYDKDF (reference sequence).

There are a few counts of this clonotype. The chain combines TRBV7-2 with TRBJ2-3; TRBD1 or TRBD2 may be the D gene (5 bases each). CDR3 size: 16 residues. V gave up 1 base and J gave up 2 bases, with 13 bases separating them. Germline CDR1 and CDR2: SGHTA and FQGNSA. In DNA, the CDR3 is TGTGCCAGCAGCTTAGGACTACAGGTCTTCACAGATACGCAGTATTTT. This encodes CASSLGLQVFTDTQYF.

The V gene is TRBV5-1, the J gene TRBJ1-2; 10 bases align to TRBD1. Germline V lookup: CDR1 SGHRS, CDR2 YFSETQ. This CDR3 spans 14 amino acids. V lost 3 bases and J lost 5; bases outside the gene matches: 4. This chain's CDR3 is CASSSGQGVYGYTF. CDR3 DNA sequence: TGCGCCAGCAGCTCCGGACAGGGGGTTTATGGCTACACCTTC.

In its sample, this clonotype was seen a few times. The chain combines TRBV7-2 with TRBJ2-1, with 11 positions matching TRBD2. CDR3 length: 16 residues. Looked up from germline, CDR1 is SGHTA and CDR2 is FQGNSA. Trimming cost V 1 base and J 6 bases; bases outside gene matches: 5. The CDR3 DNA reads as TGTGCCAGCAGCTTAGTGGTAGCGGGGGGGCTCAATGAGCAGTTCTTC. Protein sequence: CASSLVVAGGLNEQFF.

The V gene is TRBV5-1, the J gene TRBJ2-5; D ambiguous. Germline V gene lookup returns CDR1 SGHRS and CDR2 YFSETQ. The CDR3 is 16 amino acids. V was pared by 2 bases and J by 4 bases, with 18 bases between. DNA of the CDR3: TGCGCCAGCAGCTTTTTAGTAGGGTTAGTCCCAGAGACCCAGTACTTC. It specifies CASSFLVGLVPETQYF.

The chain recombines TRBV5-6 with TRBJ1-5; D unresolved. V shed 3 bases and J shed 1 base, with 8 bases lying between them. This CDR3 contains 14 residues. The germline gives CDR1 SGHDT, CDR2 YYEEEE. Written as DNA, the CDR3 is TGTGCCAGCAGCTCCCCGGACAGCAATCAGCCCCAGCATTTT. Its protein is CASSSPDSNQPQHF.

As for this clonotype: A junction boundary mismatches the germline segment, possibly from a read error. The chain couples TRBV2 to TRBJ2-3; D might be TRBD1 (5 bases). The CDR3 sequence is 13 residues long. The germline V gene has CDR1 SNHLY and CDR2 FYNNEI. CDR3 coding DNA: TGTGCCAGCAGTGGCGGTCTCACAGGTACGCAGTATTTT. Its protein product is CASSGGLTGTQYF.

In its sample, this clonotype was seen many times. The chain combines TRBV7-2 with TRBJ2-1, with 7 bases aligning to TRBD2. CDR1 is SGHTA and CDR2 is FQGNSA in the germline V gene. This CDR3 region has 12 residues. With 5 bases clipped from V and 14 bases from J, the junction kept 9 bases outside the gene matches. The CDR3 spells CASSPPTGREFF. CDR3 DNA sequence: TGTGCCAGCAGCCCCCCCACGGGGAGGGAGTTCTTC.

The V gene is TRBV6-5, the J gene TRBJ1-2; D is possibly TRBD1 (5 bases). Trimming removed 6 bases from V and 7 bases from J, with 18 bases in between. The CDR3 spans 14 residues. The germline V gene encodes CDR1 MNHEY and CDR2 SVGAGI. The CDR3, as DNA: TGTGCCAGCAGCTCCCCGGGACCTCCCCTTGGCTACACCTTC. Protein product: CASSSPGPPLGYTF.

This clonotype was detected many times. The chain has TRBV20-1 and TRBJ2-1; possibly TRBD1 for D (5 bases). The CDR3 runs 13 residues. Germline CDR1 DFQATT, CDR2 SNEGSKA (reference sequence). V gave up 3 bases and J gave up 9 bases, with 15 bases separating them. CDR3 loop: CSASKQGRVEQFF. CDR3 bases: TGCAGTGCTAGTAAGCAGGGAAGAGTTGAGCAGTTCTTC.

The chain carries TRBV15 and TRBJ2-1; D is ambiguous. V dropped 1 base and J dropped 6 bases, with 4 bases sitting between them. Germline assignment: CDR1 LNHNV and CDR2 YYDKDF (reference sequence). The CDR3 is made up of 12 amino acids. This CDR3 is CATSRVFNEQFF. CDR3 nucleotides: TGTGCCACCAGCAGAGTCTTCAATGAGCAGTTCTTC.

The J gene is TRBJ2-7, the V gene TRBV28, with a tentative D call TRBD1 (5 bases). The CDR3 contains 16 residues. Germline V CDR1 and CDR2: MDHEN, SYDVKM. Deletions cut 4 bases from V and 2 bases from J, with 18 bases between. CDR3 DNA sequence: TGTGCCAGCAGTTCGGTGGCAGGGTTTCGGCCCTACGAGCAGTACTTC. The encoded protein is CASSSVAGFRPYEQYF.

Concerning this clonotype: One end of the junction is discordant with germline, which a read error may explain. The chain combines TRBV14 with TRBJ2-2; D call uncertain. Germline CDR1 is SGHDN and CDR2 is FVKESK. This CDR3 is 11 amino acids long. This CDR3 reads CASSQVRELFF. CDR3 bases: TGTGCCAGTAGCCAAGTTCGGGAGCTGTTTTTT.

This clonotype occurred many times. The chain has TRBV29-1 and TRBJ1-2; TRBD1 agrees at 7 bases. Germline-derived CDR1 and CDR2 are SQVTM and ANQGSEA. CDR3 length equals 12 residues. Trimming removed 7 bases from V and 7 bases from J; junction bases left unmatched: 9. The CDR3 region is CSAAGGSVGYTF. DNA of the CDR3: TGCAGCGCCGCAGGGGGTTCGGTTGGCTACACCTTC.

As for this clonotype: This sequence may be a read error, since a much larger clone differs from it by one base. The chain has TRBV4-1 and TRBJ2-5; perhaps TRBD2 as D (7 bases). The germline V gene encodes CDR1 MGHRA and CDR2 YSYEKL. V lost 2 bases and J lost 5, with 15 bases in between. This CDR3 region has 15 residues. The CDR3 nucleotides are TGCGCCAGCAGCCAACTACGGGGGGCTCGGGAGACCCAGTACTTC. This encodes CASSQLRGARETQYF.